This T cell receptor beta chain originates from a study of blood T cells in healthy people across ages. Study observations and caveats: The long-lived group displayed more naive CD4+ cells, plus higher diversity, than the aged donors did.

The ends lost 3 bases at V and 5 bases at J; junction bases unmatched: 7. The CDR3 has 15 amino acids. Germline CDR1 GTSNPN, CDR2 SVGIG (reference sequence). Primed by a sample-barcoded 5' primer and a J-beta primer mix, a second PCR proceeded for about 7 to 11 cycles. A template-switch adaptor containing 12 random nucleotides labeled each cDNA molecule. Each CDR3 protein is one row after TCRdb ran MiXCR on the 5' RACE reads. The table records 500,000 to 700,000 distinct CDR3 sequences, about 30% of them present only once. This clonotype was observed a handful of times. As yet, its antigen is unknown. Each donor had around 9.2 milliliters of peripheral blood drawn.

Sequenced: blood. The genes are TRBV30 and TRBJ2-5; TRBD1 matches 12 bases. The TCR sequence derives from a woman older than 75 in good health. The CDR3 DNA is TGTGCCTGGAGGAGGAGGGACAGGGGGCAGGAGACCCAGTACTTC. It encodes CAWRRRDRGQETQYF.